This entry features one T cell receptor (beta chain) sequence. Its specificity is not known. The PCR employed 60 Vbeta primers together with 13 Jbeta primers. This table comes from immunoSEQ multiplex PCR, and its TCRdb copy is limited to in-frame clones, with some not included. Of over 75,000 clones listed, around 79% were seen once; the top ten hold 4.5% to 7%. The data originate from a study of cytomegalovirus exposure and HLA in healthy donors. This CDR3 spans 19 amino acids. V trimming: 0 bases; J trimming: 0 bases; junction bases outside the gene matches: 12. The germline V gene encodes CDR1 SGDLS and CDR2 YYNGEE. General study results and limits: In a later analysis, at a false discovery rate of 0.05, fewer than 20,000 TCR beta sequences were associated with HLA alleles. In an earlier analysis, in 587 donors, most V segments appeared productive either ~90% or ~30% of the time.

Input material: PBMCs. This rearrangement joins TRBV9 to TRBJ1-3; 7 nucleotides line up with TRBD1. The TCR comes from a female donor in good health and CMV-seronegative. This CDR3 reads CASSVGRGRLGPSGNTIYF. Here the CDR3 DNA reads TGTGCCAGCAGCGTAGGAAGGGGGCGACTTGGTCCCTCTGGAAACACCATATATTTT. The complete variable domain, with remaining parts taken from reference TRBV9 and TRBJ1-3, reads DSGVTQTPKHLITATGQRVTLRCSPRSGDLSVYWYQQSLDQGLQFLIQYYNGEERAKGNILERFSAQQFPDLHSELNLSSLELGDSALYFCASSVGRGRLGPSGNTIYFGEGSWLTVV.